The T cell receptor beta chain described here comes from a study of OX40 agonist ivuxolimab in advanced cancers. Germline V CDR1 and CDR2: MNHEY, SVGAGI. Trimming stripped 5 bases from V and 5 bases from J, with 9 bases between. This CDR3 region has 12 residues. Clones were sequenced by immunoSEQ multiplex PCR, and TCRdb holds only the in-frame ones, with some missing. The sample has about 82,000 clones; approximately 85% are singletons. Sequencing used CD4+ or CD8+ T cells sorted from blood, obtained in a trial of the OX40 agonist ivuxolimab. This sequence joins TRBV6-5 and TRBJ1-1, with no clear D. This clonotype originated in an adult with an advanced solid tumor such as melanoma, head and neck, liver or kidney cancer. CDR3 sequence reads: CASSQGGTEAFF. CDR3 nucleotides: TGTGCCAGCAGTCAAGGTGGTACTGAAGCTTTCTTT.